This T cell receptor beta chain was captured in a study of shared clonotypes between healthy human individuals. Study-wide background: For every donor, three CD4 naive, three CD4 memory, two CD8 naive and one CD8 memory plates were used. Study findings and constraints: Clonotype sharing among donors likely depends on sequencing depth. Owing to a small donor count, the genetic and exposure-history diversity represented was limited.

Comments on this clone: The antigen is not known.

Sequencing was performed with immunoSEQ multiplex PCR; in TCRdb, only in-frame clones are kept and a portion is missing. The sample gives about 1.5 million clones, about 98% of which show up once; roughly 0.45% is in the top ten. The germline V gene has CDR1 LNHDA and CDR2 SQIVND (reference sequence). CDR3 length: 12 amino acids. V was trimmed by 7 bases and J by 7 bases, leaving 12 bases between them. The sequence came from a man aged 30 to 39 in good health. Sequences were obtained from naive CD4+ T cells sorted from blood. Subset defined: CD45RA+ positively selected. This chain connects TRBV19 to TRBJ2-3; D possibly corresponds to TRBD1 (6 bases). In nucleotides, the CDR3 is TGTGCCAGTATCGAAACAGGGCATACGCAGTATTTT. Protein: CASIETGHTQYF.